The 20 T cell receptor beta chains below were found in one sample sequenced in a study of CD8 T cells in Susac syndrome. RNA, at about 0.45 to 1 ug, was reverse transcribed with random hexamers. TCRdb processed the immunoSEQ multiplex PCR reads anew with MiXCR; each CDR3 protein has one entry. The sample records around 270,000 distinct CDR3 sequences, 75% to 90% being singletons. The material sequenced was CD8+ T cells from PBMCs. These receptor sequences come from a human donor with multiple sclerosis.

This clonotype was picked up a small number of times. The V gene is TRBV6-1, the J gene TRBJ2-6; D gene ambiguous. V was cut by 4 bases and J by 0 bases, with 4 bases left in between. Germline V CDR1 and CDR2: MNHNS, SASEGT. The CDR3 is 14 amino acids. The CDR3 sequence is CASSGASGANVLTF. The CDR3 DNA sequence: TGTGCCAGCAGTGGGGCCTCTGGGGCCAACGTCCTGACTTTC.

The chain combines TRBV29-1 with TRBJ2-7; D is ambiguous. The V gene's germline CDR1 is SQVTM and CDR2 ANQGSEA. V gave up 4 bases and J gave up 0 bases, with 7 bases separating them. This CDR3 is 12 amino acids long. This chain's CDR3 is CSVGPSSYEQYF. The DNA for the CDR3 is TGCAGCGTTGGGCCGAGCTCCTACGAGCAGTACTTC.

The V gene is TRBV28, the J gene TRBJ2-5, with D possibly TRBD2 on 6 matching bases. Trimming pared 5 bases from V and 5 bases from J, leaving 12 bases between. The CDR3 spans 13 residues. Germline values: CDR1 MDHEN, CDR2 SYDVKM. This chain's CDR3 is CASSLPRDETQYF. The CDR3 DNA reads as TGTGCCAGCAGTCTGCCGCGGGATGAGACCCAGTACTTC. Supplemented by reference TRBV28 and TRBJ2-5, the full variable domain reads DVKVTQSSRYLVKRTGEKVFLECVQDMDHENMFWYRQDPGLGLRLIYFSYDVKMKEKGDIPEGYSVSREKKERFSLILESASTNQTSMYLCASSLPRDETQYFGPGTRLLVL.

CDR3 protein: CASSYPRGREIPGANVLTF. The DNA of the CDR3 is TGTGCCAGCAGCTATCCGAGGGGGCGGGAGATCCCTGGGGCCAACGTCCTGACTTTC. The gene calls are TRBV7-9 and TRBJ2-6; D assignment may be TRBD1 or TRBD2 (7 bases each). V lost 4 bases and J 2 bases, leaving 21 bases between the germline ends. This CDR3 is built from 19 residues. Germline CDR1 is SEHNR and CDR2 is FQNEAQ (reference sequence).

The V call is TRBV27, the J call TRBJ2-1, with TRBD1 identical over 8 bases. V lost 5 bases, J lost 3 bases, and 6 bases stayed unmatched. The germline V gene encodes CDR1 MNHEY and CDR2 SMNVEV (reference sequence). This CDR3 is built from 15 residues. CDR3 sequence (DNA): TGTGCCAGCAGTATCGGGACAGGTTTCTACAATGAGCAGTTCTTC. Translating it yields CASSIGTGFYNEQFF.

The rearrangement uses TRBV13 and TRBJ1-2, with TRBD1 matching over 9 bases. The CDR3 extends over 15 amino acids. Germline loops: CDR1 PRHDT, CDR2 FYEKMQ (reference sequence). J lost 4 bases, V lost 4 bases, and 7 bases had no gene match. The CDR3, as DNA: TGTGCCAGCAGCTCCCCACAGGGGGCTGGCTATGGCTACACCTTC. Protein sequence: CASSSPQGAGYGYTF.

This chain links TRBV12-3 or TRBV12-4 with TRBJ2-3; possible D gene TRBD2, 6 bases. Trimming cost V 4 bases and J 2 bases, with 10 bases left between them. The CDR3 consists of 14 residues. The CDR3: CASSSPGVTDTQYF. The CDR3 DNA follows: TGTGCCAGCAGTTCTCCGGGGGTCACAGATACGCAGTATTTT.

This sequence joins TRBV6-2 or TRBV6-3 and TRBJ2-4; 11 positions agree with TRBD2. Germline-derived CDR1 and CDR2 are MNHEY and SVGEGT. The CDR3 consists of 20 residues. The ends lost 7 bases at V and 0 bases at J; junction bases unmatched: 17. CDR3 nucleotide sequence: TGTGCCAGCACCATCGAAGCACCGGGACTAGCGGAGTTAGCCAAAAACATTCAGTACTTC. Translation: CASTIEAPGLAELAKNIQYF.

Only a few counts were recorded for this clonotype. The genes are TRBV7-9 and TRBJ1-1, with D perhaps matching TRBD1 (5 bases). This CDR3 spans 12 amino acids. Germline CDR1 SEHNR, CDR2 FQNEAQ (reference sequence). The germline V and J ends were trimmed by 6 bases and 5 bases, with 10 bases remaining between them. The CDR3 coding sequence is TGTGCCAGCAGGTCGGAGGGGACTGAAGCTTTCTTT. Translation: CASRSEGTEAFF.

V is TRBV4-3 and J is TRBJ2-3, with D perhaps assigned TRBD1 or TRBD2 (6 bases each). Germline assignment: CDR1 LGHNA and CDR2 YSLEER. The V gene lost 3 bases and the J gene lost 7 bases, with 14 bases spanning the gap. The CDR3 loop spans 14 amino acids. This CDR3 reads CASSQARGDNTQYF. CDR3 DNA sequence: TGCGCCAGCAGCCAGGCTCGCGGGGACAATACGCAGTATTTT.

The V gene is TRBV5-4, the J gene TRBJ2-1; D unresolved. The CDR3 runs to 12 residues. Germline lookup yields CDR1 SGHNT and CDR2 YYREEE (reference sequence). Trimming took 9 bases from V and 8 from J, leaving 15 bases between them. The CDR3 DNA follows: TGTGCCACCCAGCTTGAGTCCTATGAGCAGTTCTTC. The encoded protein is CATQLESYEQFF.

V usage is TRBV27 and J usage is TRBJ1-1, with a tentative D call TRBD1 (5 bases). CDR1 is MNHEY and CDR2 is SMNVEV in the germline V gene (reference sequence). Trimming left V 5 bases short and J 8 bases short, with 15 bases between. The CDR3 totals 13 residues. The CDR3 loop is CASSPTAYGEAFF. The CDR3 bases are TGTGCCAGCAGTCCGACAGCGTACGGGGAAGCTTTCTTT.

V and J are TRBV28 and TRBJ2-7; 7 bases match TRBD1. Per the germline V gene, CDR1 is MDHEN and CDR2 is SYDVKM. The CDR3 has 14 residues. The junction had 8 bases not matched to a gene; V was cut back by 6 bases and J by 3 bases. CDR3 residues: CASRGQASFYEQYF. CDR3 in DNA: TGTGCCAGCAGAGGACAGGCCTCCTTCTACGAGCAGTACTTC.

V usage is TRBV2 and J usage is TRBJ2-7, with D possibly TRBD2 on 6 matching bases. The CDR3 totals 14 residues. V shed 3 bases and J shed 3 bases, with 12 bases lying between them. Germline loops: CDR1 SNHLY, CDR2 FYNNEI. The chain's CDR3 is CASSDPGSNYEQYF. For the CDR3, the DNA is TGTGCCAGCAGTGATCCCGGGAGTAACTACGAGCAGTACTTC.

The rearrangement links TRBV19 to TRBJ1-2; no definite D call. CDR1 and CDR2 (germline): LNHDA, SQIVND (reference sequence). Trimming cost V 4 bases and J 1 base, with 10 bases left between them. The CDR3 consists of 14 residues. The DNA for the CDR3 is TGTGCCAGTAGTACTTGGACGGATAACTATGGCTACACCTTC. Translated: CASSTWTDNYGYTF.

The rearrangement uses TRBV9 and TRBJ1-5; D may be TRBD1 (5 bases). The length of the CDR3 is 15 residues. V lost 0 bases, J lost 3 bases, and 10 bases lay in between. CDR1 SGDLS and CDR2 YYNGEE come from the germline V gene. CDR3 in amino acids: CASSVGSGSNQPQHF. The DNA for the CDR3 is TGTGCCAGCAGCGTAGGCTCAGGGTCCAATCAGCCCCAGCATTTT.

V and J are TRBV20-1 and TRBJ2-5; 7 bases are shared with TRBD2. CDR3 length equals 15 residues. Unmatched junction bases numbered 11, after V lost 3 bases and J lost 4 bases. Germline CDR1 is DFQATT and CDR2 is SNEGSKA (reference sequence). The CDR3 DNA sequence: TGCAGTGCTAGCGGGAGGCCCCGTAGTGCAGAGACCCAGTACTTC. Its translation: CSASGRPRSAETQYF.

DNA for the CDR3: TGTGCCAGTACCCTTTCCGGGGGTGAAGGGACTGAAGCTTTCTTT. Residues: CASTLSGGEGTEAFF. The chain uses TRBV19 and TRBJ1-1; TRBD1 might be the D (5 bases). Trimming took off 7 bases at V and 5 bases at J, with 20 bases between the two ends. Germline V gives CDR1 LNHDA, CDR2 SQIVND (reference sequence). CDR3 size: 15 residues. Full variable domain (remainder filled in from reference TRBV19 and TRBJ1-1): DGGITQSPKYLFRKEGQNVTLSCEQNLNHDAMYWYRQDPGQGLRLIYYSQIVNDFQKGDIAEGYSVSREKKESFPLTVTSAQKNPTAFYLCASTLSGGEGTEAFFGQGTRLTVV.

The chain couples TRBV12-3 or TRBV12-4 to TRBJ2-3; D perhaps matches TRBD2 (6 bases). V lost 7 bases and J lost 2, with 16 bases in between. CDR3 size: 15 residues. CDR3 protein: CASNVVQDYTDTQYF. DNA for the CDR3: TGTGCCAGCAATGTTGTACAGGACTACACAGATACGCAGTATTTT.

The rearrangement uses TRBV25-1 and TRBJ2-5; 9 positions match TRBD1. The CDR3 runs to 12 residues. V was clipped by 6 bases and J by 6 bases; unmatched bases: 2. CDR1 MGHDK and CDR2 SYGVNS come from the germline V gene. The CDR3 protein is CASRGTGKTQYF. CDR3 sequence (DNA): TGTGCCAGCAGAGGGACAGGGAAGACCCAGTACTTC.